This is a list of T cell receptor beta chains from one sample in a study of CD8 T cells in ankylosing spondylitis. Each CDR3 protein gets one entry after TCRdb re-called the 5' RACE reads with MiXCR. The top ten hold nearly 7% of the sample, which has about 540,000 distinct CDR3 sequences, about 12% seen once. The sequencing sample was made of blood, either unsorted or a sorted T cell fraction (not recorded which). The receptors shown here come from a male donor with ankylosing spondylitis. The CDR3 runs from the conserved cysteine through the conserved F or W. D genes are given only for firm matches. Where a row states a size, it is once, few, many or the class of an expanded clone; other rows omit it.

TRBD2,TRBV20-1,TRBJ2-1,many,CSARDLGGRVHNEQFF,TGCAGTGCTAGAGATCTTGGCGGGAGGGTCCACAATGAGCAGTTCTTC
NA,TRBV4-1,TRBJ1-5,many,CASSQDGKWGSDQPQHF,TGCGCCAGCAGCCAAGATGGGAAGTGGGGGTCCGATCAGCCCCAGCATTTT
TRBD2,TRBV14,TRBJ2-3,few,CASSQGLAAERGTDTQYF,TGTGCCAGCAGCCAGGGACTAGCGGCAGAGCGTGGCACAGATACGCAGTATTTT
TRBD2,TRBV7-2,TRBJ2-2,few,CASSFLAGFNAGELFF,TGTGCCAGCAGCTTCTTAGCGGGATTCAACGCCGGGGAGCTGTTTTTT
NA,TRBV7-9,TRBJ2-2,few,CASSFTYTGELFF,TGTGCCAGCAGTTTTACCTACACCGGGGAGCTGTTTTTT
TRBD1,TRBV12-3/TRBV12-4,TRBJ1-5,few,CASSWTTGNRNQPQHF,TGTGCCAGCAGCTGGACGACAGGGAACCGCAATCAGCCCCAGCATTTT
NA,TRBV18,TRBJ1-6,NA,CASSVAGEWSSPLHF,TGTGCCAGCTCAGTTGCAGGGGAATGGAGTTCACCCCTCCACTTT
TRBD1,TRBV15,TRBJ2-1,few,CATSRPWDRPNEQFF,TGTGCCACCAGCAGACCTTGGGACAGACCAAATGAGCAGTTCTTC
NA,TRBV28,TRBJ2-7,few,CASSLQDRTYEQYF,TGTGCCAGCAGTTTACAGGACAGAACCTACGAGCAGTACTTC
TRBD1,TRBV12-3/TRBV12-4,TRBJ1-2,few,CASSTQGARGYTF,TGTGCCAGCAGTACCCAGGGGGCGCGAGGCTACACCTTC
NA,TRBV20-1,TRBJ2-2,NA,CSARRSGPNTGELFF,TGCAGTGCTAGAAGGTCAGGGCCGAACACCGGGGAGCTGTTTTTT
NA,TRBV20-1,TRBJ1-2,many,CSASRQVGSYGYTF,TGCAGTGCTAGTCGACAGGTCGGGAGCTATGGCTACACCTTC
NA,TRBV7-9,TRBJ2-1,NA,CASSLAAGRGEFF,TGTGCCAGCAGCTTAGCCGCCGGGCGCGGCGAGTTCTTC
TRBD2,TRBV27,TRBJ2-1,few,CASSLLVAGVGNEQFF,TGTGCCAGCAGTTTATTGGTAGCGGGAGTGGGCAATGAGCAGTTCTTC
NA,TRBV5-1,TRBJ1-2,NA,CASSLLSGDGYTF,TGCGCCAGCAGCTTGCTTTCCGGGGATGGCTACACCTTC
TRBD2,TRBV5-1,TRBJ2-3,few,CASSPGLAGLSSTDTQYF,TGCGCCAGCAGCCCTGGACTAGCGGGTTTATCTAGCACAGATACGCAGTATTTT
TRBD2,TRBV29-1,TRBJ2-1,few,CSVPPLAGGWHEQFF,TGCAGCGTTCCCCCACTAGCGGGAGGGTGGCATGAGCAGTTCTTC
NA,TRBV6-2/TRBV6-3,TRBJ2-2,NA,CASSRKGWTGELFF,TGTGCCAGCTCACGAAAGGGTTGGACCGGGGAGCTGTTTTTT
NA,TRBV2,TRBJ2-7,many,CASSEGPGQTYEQYF,TGTGCCAGCAGTGAAGGCCCAGGGCAAACCTACGAGCAGTACTTC
TRBD2,TRBV6-2/TRBV6-3,TRBJ2-1,NA,CASTGTLPGGAHYNEQFF,TGTGCCAGCACCGGAACATTACCGGGAGGAGCTCACTACAATGAGCAGTTCTTC
NA,TRBV2,TRBJ1-4,few,CASNPPGGGRNEKLFF,TGTGCCAGCAATCCCCCGGGGGGGGGCCGTAATGAAAAACTGTTTTTT
NA,TRBV12-3/TRBV12-4,TRBJ2-7,NA,CASSLGPWERVPYEQYF,TGTGCCAGCAGTTTGGGCCCATGGGAGAGAGTTCCCTACGAGCAGTACTTC
TRBD1,TRBV24-1,TRBJ2-1,many,CATSDPGQGGSAEQFF,TGTGCCACCAGTGATCCGGGACAGGGAGGCAGCGCTGAGCAGTTCTTC
NA,TRBV12-3/TRBV12-4,TRBJ1-5,many,CASTDSFSNQPQHF,TGTGCCAGCACTGACAGTTTTAGCAATCAGCCCCAGCATTTT